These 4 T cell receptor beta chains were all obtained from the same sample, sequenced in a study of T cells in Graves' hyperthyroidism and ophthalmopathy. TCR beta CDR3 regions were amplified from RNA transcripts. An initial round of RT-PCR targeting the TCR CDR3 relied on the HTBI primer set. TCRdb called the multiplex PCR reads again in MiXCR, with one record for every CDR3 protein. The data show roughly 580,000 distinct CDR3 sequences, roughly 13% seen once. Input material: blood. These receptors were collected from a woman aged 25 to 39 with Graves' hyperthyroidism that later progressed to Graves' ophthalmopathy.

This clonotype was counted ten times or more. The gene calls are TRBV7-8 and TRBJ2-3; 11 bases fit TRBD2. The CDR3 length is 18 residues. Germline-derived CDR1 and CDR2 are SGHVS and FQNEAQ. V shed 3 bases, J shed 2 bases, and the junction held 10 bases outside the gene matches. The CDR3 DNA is TGTGCCAGCAGCTTCGGGGGGACTAGCGGACCCCCCACAGATACGCAGTATTTT. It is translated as CASSFGGTSGPPTDTQYF.

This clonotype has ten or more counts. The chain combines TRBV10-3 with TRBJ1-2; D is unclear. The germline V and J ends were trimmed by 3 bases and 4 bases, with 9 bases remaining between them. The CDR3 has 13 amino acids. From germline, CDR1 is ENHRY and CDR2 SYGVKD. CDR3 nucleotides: TGTGCCATCAGTGACGACCCTACCTATGGCTACACCTTC. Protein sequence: CAISDDPTYGYTF.

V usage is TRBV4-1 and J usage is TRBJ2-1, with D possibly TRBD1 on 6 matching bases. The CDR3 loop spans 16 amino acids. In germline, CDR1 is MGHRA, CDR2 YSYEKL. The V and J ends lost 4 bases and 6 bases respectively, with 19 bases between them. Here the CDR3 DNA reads TGCGCCAGCAGCCGGAACAGGGATTTAAATATCAATGAGCAGTTCTTC. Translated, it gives CASSRNRDLNINEQFF.

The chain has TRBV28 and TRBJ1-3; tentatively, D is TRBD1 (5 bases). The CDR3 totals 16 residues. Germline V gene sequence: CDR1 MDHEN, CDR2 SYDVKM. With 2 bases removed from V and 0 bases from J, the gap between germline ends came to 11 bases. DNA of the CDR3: TGTGCCAGCAGTTTACAGGGCCTCTCCTCTGGAAACACCATATATTTT. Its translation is CASSLQGLSSGNTIYF. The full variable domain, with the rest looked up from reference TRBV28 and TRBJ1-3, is DVKVTQSSRYLVKRTGEKVFLECVQDMDHENMFWYRQDPGLGLRLIYFSYDVKMKEKGDIPEGYSVSREKKERFSLILESASTNQTSMYLCASSLQGLSSGNTIYFGEGSWLTVV.